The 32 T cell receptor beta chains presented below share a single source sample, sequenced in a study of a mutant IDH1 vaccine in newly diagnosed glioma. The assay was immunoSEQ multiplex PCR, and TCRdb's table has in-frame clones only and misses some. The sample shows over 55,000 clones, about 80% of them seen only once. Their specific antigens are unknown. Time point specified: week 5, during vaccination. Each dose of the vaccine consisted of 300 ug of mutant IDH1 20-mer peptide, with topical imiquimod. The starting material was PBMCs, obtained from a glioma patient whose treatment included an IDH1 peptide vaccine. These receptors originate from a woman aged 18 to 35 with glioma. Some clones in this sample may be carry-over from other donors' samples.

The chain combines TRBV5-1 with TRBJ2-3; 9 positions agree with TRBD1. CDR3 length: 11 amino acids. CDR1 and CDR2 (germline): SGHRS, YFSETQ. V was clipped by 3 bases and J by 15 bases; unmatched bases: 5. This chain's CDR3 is CASSYRGLRYF. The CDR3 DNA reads TGCGCCAGCAGCTACAGGGGGCTGAGATATTTT. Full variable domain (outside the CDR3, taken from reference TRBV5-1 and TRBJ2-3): KAGVTQTPRYLIKTRGQQVTLSCSPISGHRSVSWYQQTPGQGLQFLFEYFSETQRNKGNFPGRFSGRQFSNSRSEMNVSTLELGDSALYLCASSYRGLRYFGPGTRLTVL.

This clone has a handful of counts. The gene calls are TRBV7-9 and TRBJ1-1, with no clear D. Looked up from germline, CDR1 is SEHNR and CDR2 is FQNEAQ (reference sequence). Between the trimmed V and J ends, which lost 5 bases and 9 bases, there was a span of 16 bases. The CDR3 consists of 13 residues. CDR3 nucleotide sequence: TGTGCCAGCAGCCTCCCTAGAGGATCTAAAGCTTTCTTT. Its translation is CASSLPRGSKAFF.

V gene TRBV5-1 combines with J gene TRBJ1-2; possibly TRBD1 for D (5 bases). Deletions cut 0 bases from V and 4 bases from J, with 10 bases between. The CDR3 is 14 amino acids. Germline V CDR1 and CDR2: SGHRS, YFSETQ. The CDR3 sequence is CASSLAGAGYGYTF. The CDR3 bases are TGCGCCAGCAGCTTGGCTGGGGCTGGCTATGGCTACACCTTC.

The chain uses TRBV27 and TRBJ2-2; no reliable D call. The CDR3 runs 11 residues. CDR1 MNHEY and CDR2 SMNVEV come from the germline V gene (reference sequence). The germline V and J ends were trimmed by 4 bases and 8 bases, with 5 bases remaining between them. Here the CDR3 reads CASSSGGELFF. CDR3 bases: TGTGCCAGCAGTTCTGGTGGGGAGCTGTTTTTT.

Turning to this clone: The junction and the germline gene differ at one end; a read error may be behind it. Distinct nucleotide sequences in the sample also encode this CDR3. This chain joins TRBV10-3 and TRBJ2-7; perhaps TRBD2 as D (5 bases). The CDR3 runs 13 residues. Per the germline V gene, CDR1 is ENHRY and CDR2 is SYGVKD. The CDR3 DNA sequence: TGTGCCATCAGTGAGCCTCCTTCGTGGGAGCAATACTTC. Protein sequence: CAISEPPSWEQYF.

The CDR3 bases are TGCGCCAGCAGCATCAGCGGGACAGATCAGCCCCAGCATTTT. Protein sequence: CASSISGTDQPQHF. The J gene is TRBJ1-5, the V gene TRBV5-1, with 7 bases aligning to TRBD1. CDR1 is SGHRS and CDR2 is YFSETQ in the germline V gene. Germline trimming cut 4 bases from V and 5 bases from J; bases unmatched to any gene: 6. The CDR3 covers 14 residues.

CDR3 in amino acids: CASSLSGAKNIQYF. In DNA, the CDR3 is TGTGCCAGCAGTTTATCGGGGGCCAAAAACATTCAGTACTTC. V is TRBV27 and J is TRBJ2-4; D remains unclear. Germline V CDR1 and CDR2: MNHEY, SMNVEV (reference sequence). The ends were cut back, 0 bases at V and 1 base at J, with 4 bases in the middle. The CDR3 has 14 amino acids.

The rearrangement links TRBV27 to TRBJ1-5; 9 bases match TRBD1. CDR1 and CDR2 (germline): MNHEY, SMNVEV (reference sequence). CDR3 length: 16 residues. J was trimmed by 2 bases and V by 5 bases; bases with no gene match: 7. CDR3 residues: CASSAGTGWGNQPQHF. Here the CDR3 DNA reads TGTGCCAGCAGTGCAGGGACAGGGTGGGGCAATCAGCCCCAGCATTTT.

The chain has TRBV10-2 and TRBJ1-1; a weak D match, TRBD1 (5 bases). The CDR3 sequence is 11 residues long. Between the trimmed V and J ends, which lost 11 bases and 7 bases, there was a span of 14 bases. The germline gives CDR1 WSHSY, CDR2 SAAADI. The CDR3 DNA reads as TGCGCCTGCTCAGGGTTGGGTGAAGCTTTCTTT. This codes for CACSGLGEAFF.

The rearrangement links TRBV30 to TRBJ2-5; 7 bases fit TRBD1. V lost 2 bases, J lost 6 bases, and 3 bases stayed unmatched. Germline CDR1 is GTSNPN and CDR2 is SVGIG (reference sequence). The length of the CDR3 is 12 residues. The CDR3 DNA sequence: TGTGCCTGGAGTATAGGGGGCAAGACCCAGTACTTC. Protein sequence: CAWSIGGKTQYF.

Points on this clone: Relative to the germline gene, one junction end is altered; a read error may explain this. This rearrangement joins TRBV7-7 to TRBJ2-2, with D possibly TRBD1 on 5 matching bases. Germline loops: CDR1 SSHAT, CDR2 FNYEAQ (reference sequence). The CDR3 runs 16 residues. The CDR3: CASSLVQGVNTGELFF. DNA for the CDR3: TGTGCTAGCAGCTTGGTCCAGGGCGTGAACACCGGGGAGCTGTTTTTT.

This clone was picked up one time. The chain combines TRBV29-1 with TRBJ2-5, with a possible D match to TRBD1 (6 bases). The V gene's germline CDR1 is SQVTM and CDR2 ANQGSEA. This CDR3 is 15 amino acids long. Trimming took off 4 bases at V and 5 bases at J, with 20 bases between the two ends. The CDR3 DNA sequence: TGCAGCGTTGTGGGGACCCCGACAGGCTGGGAGACCCAGTACTTC. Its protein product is CSVVGTPTGWETQYF.

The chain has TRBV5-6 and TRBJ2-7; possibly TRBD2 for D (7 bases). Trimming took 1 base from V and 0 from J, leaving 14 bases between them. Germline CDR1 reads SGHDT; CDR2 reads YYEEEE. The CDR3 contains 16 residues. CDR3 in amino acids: CASSLRGGQSSYEQYF. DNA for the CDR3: TGTGCCAGCAGCTTGAGGGGGGGCCAGAGCTCCTACGAGCAGTACTTC.

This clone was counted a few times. CDR3 sequence: CASSLQGGTEAFF. CDR3 DNA sequence: TGTGCCAGCAGCCTACAGGGAGGCACTGAAGCTTTCTTT. The V call is TRBV7-3, the J call TRBJ1-1; TRBD1 might be the D (6 bases). The CDR3 extends over 13 amino acids. Trimming cost V 5 bases and J 4 bases, with 11 bases left between them. The germline V gene encodes CDR1 SGHTA and CDR2 FQGTGA.

The CDR3: CASRDRDTVGTEAFF. Written as DNA, the CDR3 is TGTGCCAGTAGGGACCGGGACACTGTGGGCACTGAAGCTTTCTTT. The V gene is TRBV19, the J gene TRBJ1-1, with D maybe TRBD1 (6 bases). Germline CDR1 and CDR2: LNHDA and SQIVND (reference sequence). There are 15 residues in the CDR3. V was pared by 6 bases and J by 4 bases, with 18 bases between.

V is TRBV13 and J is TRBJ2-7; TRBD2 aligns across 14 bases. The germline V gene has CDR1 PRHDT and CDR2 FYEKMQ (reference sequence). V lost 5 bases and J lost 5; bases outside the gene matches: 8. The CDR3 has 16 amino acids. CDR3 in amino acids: CASSTPGLAGDHEQYF. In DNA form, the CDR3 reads TGTGCCAGCAGCACCCCGGGACTAGCGGGAGACCACGAGCAGTACTTC.

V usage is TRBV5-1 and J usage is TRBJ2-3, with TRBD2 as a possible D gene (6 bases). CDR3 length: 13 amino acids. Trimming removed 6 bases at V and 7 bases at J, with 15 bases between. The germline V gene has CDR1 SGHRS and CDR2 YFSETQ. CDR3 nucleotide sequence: TGCGCCAGCACCAAGATCGGGGGAAATACGCAGTATTTT. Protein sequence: CASTKIGGNTQYF.

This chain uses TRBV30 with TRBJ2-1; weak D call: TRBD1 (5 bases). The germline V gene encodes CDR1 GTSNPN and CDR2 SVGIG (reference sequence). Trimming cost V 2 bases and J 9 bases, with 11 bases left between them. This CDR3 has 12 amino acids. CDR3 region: CAWSRGYGEQFF. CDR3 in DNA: TGTGCCTGGAGTAGGGGATACGGTGAGCAGTTCTTC.

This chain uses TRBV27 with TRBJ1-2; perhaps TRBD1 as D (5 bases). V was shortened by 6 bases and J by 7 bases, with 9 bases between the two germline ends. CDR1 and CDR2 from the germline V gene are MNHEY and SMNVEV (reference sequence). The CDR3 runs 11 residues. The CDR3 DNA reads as TGTGCCAGCAGGTCGGGGGTTGGCTACACCTTC. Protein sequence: CASRSGVGYTF.

CDR3 sequence: CASSRTSETLQETQYF. As DNA, the CDR3 is TGCGCCAGCAGCCGGACTAGCGAGACCTTACAAGAGACCCAGTACTTC. The chain has TRBV5-1 and TRBJ2-5, with 9 nucleotides matching TRBD2. The length of the CDR3 is 16 residues. Looked up from germline, CDR1 is SGHRS and CDR2 is YFSETQ. With 4 bases clipped from V and 2 bases from J, the junction kept 9 bases outside the gene matches.

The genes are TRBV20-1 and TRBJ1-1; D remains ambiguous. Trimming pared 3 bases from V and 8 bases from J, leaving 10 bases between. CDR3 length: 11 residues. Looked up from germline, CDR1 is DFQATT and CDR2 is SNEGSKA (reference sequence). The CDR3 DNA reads TGCAGTGCTAGGCGGTCGGGGGAAGCTTTCTTT. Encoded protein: CSARRSGEAFF.

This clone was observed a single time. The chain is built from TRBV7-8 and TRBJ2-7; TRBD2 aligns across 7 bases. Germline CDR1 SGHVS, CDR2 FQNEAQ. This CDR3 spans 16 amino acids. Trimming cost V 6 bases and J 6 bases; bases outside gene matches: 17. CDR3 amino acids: CASSPKTSPSGGEQYF. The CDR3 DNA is TGTGCCAGCAGTCCCAAGACTAGCCCCTCGGGGGGCGAGCAGTACTTC.

CDR3 bases: TGTGCCAGCAGCCCGGACTGGCAAGAGACCCAGTACTTC. It specifies CASSPDWQETQYF. This chain connects TRBV6-5 to TRBJ2-5, with TRBD2 as a possible D gene (5 bases). The germline V and J ends were trimmed by 6 bases and 2 bases, with 10 bases remaining between them. The CDR3 has 13 residues. Germline CDR1 and CDR2: MNHEY and SVGAGI.

CDR3 DNA: TGTGCCAGTAGTATACAGGGGGGAGAAGCTTTCTTT. It codes for CASSIQGGEAFF. The V gene is TRBV19, the J gene TRBJ1-1; TRBD1 aligns across 7 bases. CDR3 length: 12 amino acids. The J segment lost 8 bases and the V segment lost 2 bases, leaving 2 bases of the junction unmatched. CDR1 is LNHDA and CDR2 is SQIVND in the germline V gene (reference sequence).

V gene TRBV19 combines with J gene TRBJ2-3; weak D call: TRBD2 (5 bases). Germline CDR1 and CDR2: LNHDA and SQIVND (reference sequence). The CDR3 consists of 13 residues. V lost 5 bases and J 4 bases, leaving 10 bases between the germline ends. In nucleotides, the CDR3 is TGTGCCAGTAGTGATACTAGGTCAGATACGCAGTATTTT. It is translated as CASSDTRSDTQYF.

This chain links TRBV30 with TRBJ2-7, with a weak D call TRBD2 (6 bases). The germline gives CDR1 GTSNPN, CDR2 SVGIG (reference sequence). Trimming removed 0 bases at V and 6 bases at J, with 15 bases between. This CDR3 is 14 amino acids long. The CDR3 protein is CAWSVTGGAFEQYF. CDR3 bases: TGTGCCTGGAGTGTTACCGGGGGAGCGTTCGAGCAGTACTTC.

In DNA, the CDR3 is TGTGCCAGCACAGGGGGGGGACTCTATGAGCAGTTCTTC. It yields the protein CASTGGGLYEQFF. J is TRBJ2-1 and V is TRBV6-1; D might be TRBD1 or TRBD2, each matching 7 bases. The V end was cut by 7 bases, the J end by 8 bases, with 15 bases between. The CDR3 is made up of 13 amino acids. The germline gives CDR1 MNHNS, CDR2 SASEGT.

The CDR3 is CASSGTGGWSDTQYF. For the CDR3, the DNA is TGTGCCAGCAGTGGGACAGGGGGATGGTCAGATACGCAGTATTTT. This sequence joins TRBV2 and TRBJ2-3; 10 nucleotides match TRBD1. V trimming: 4 bases; J trimming: 4 bases; junction bases outside the gene matches: 5. The CDR3 runs 15 residues. CDR1 is SNHLY and CDR2 is FYNNEI in the germline V gene.

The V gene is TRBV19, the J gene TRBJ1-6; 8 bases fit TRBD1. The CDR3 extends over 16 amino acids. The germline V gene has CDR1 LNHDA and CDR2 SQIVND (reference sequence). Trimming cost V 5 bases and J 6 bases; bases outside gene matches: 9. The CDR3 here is CASSPSRGLSNSPLHF. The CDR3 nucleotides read TGTGCCAGTAGTCCGAGCAGGGGGCTTAGTAATTCACCCCTCCACTTT.

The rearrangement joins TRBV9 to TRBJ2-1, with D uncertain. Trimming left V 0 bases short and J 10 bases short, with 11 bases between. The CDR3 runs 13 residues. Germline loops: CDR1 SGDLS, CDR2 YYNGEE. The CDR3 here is CASSVGAESEQFF. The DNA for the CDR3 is TGTGCCAGCAGCGTAGGGGCGGAATCGGAGCAGTTCTTC.

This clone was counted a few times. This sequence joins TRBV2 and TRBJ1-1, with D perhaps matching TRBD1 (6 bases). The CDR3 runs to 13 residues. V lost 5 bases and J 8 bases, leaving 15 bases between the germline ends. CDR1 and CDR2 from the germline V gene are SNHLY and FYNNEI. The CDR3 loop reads CASSPGQYLEAFF. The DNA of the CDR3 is TGTGCCAGCAGTCCCGGACAGTATCTAGAAGCTTTCTTT.

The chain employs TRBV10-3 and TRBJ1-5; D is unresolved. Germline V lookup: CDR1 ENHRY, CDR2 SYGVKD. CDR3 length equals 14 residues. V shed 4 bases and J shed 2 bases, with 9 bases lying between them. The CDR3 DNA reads TGTGCCATCAGTGTGGGGTTGCGCAATCAGCCCCAGCATTTT. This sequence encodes CAISVGLRNQPQHF.